This entry lists 14 T cell receptor beta chains sequenced from one sample in a study of neurological immune-mediated disorders. TCRdb re-analysed the 5' RACE reads in MiXCR, keeping a single row per CDR3 protein. The data contain 54,000 or so distinct CDR3 sequences, roughly 3.3% of them singletons. The specimen was PBMCs. The origin of the receptors is a woman aged 30 to 39 with multiple sclerosis.

As for this clonotype: A much bigger clone sits one base away, suggesting this may be a read error. CDR3 coding DNA: TGCAGTGCCAGAAAGGGGGCTGAAGCTTTCTTT. Protein product: CSARKGAEAFF. The chain employs TRBV20-1 and TRBJ1-1; tentatively, D is TRBD1 (6 bases). The V gene lost 6 bases and the J gene lost 6 bases, with 11 bases spanning the gap. The length of the CDR3 is 11 residues. Germline V lookup: CDR1 DFQATT, CDR2 SNEGSKA (reference sequence).

Ten or more counts support this clonotype. The J gene is TRBJ1-2, the V gene TRBV29-1; the D is unclear. The V end lost 7 bases, the J end lost 0 bases, and 15 bases lay between the germline ends. Germline CDR1 is SQVTM and CDR2 is ANQGSEA. The CDR3 length is 14 residues. The CDR3 reads CSAYPQQANYGYTF. The CDR3 bases are TGCAGCGCCTACCCTCAGCAGGCTAACTATGGCTACACCTTC.

This clonotype was seen more than once but under ten times. This rearrangement joins TRBV28 to TRBJ2-1, with D uncertain. Germline assignment: CDR1 MDHEN and CDR2 SYDVKM. The CDR3 covers 14 residues. V was cut by 6 bases and J by 13 bases, with 22 bases left in between. CDR3 in amino acids: CASSLPEMAMHQFF. CDR3 sequence (DNA): TGTGCCAGCAGCCTGCCGGAAATGGCCATGCATCAGTTCTTC.

This clonotype was recorded at least ten times. The genes are TRBV25-1 and TRBJ2-4, with D unclear. The V gene lost 6 bases and the J gene lost 8 bases, with 8 bases spanning the gap. Germline assignment: CDR1 MGHDK and CDR2 SYGVNS. The CDR3 contains 11 residues. CDR3 sequence: CASSRHDIQYF. In DNA form, the CDR3 reads TGTGCCAGCAGCAGGCACGACATTCAGTACTTC.

This clonotype was seen ten or more times. V usage is TRBV20-1 and J usage is TRBJ2-1; D remains unclear. V dropped 6 bases and J dropped 3 bases, with 18 bases sitting between them. This CDR3 contains 15 residues. CDR1 DFQATT and CDR2 SNEGSKA come from the germline V gene (reference sequence). CDR3 protein: CSAAPNRGSYNEQFF. The CDR3 DNA follows: TGCAGTGCCGCCCCGAATCGCGGAAGCTACAATGAGCAGTTCTTC.

This clonotype was detected many times. The genes are TRBV7-9 and TRBJ2-3; 12 bases line up with TRBD2. Trimming removed 5 bases from V and 2 bases from J; junction bases left unmatched: 5. The CDR3 sequence is 16 residues long. The germline gives CDR1 SEHNR, CDR2 FQNEAQ (reference sequence). The CDR3 bases are TGTGCCAGCAGCGATGGACTAGCGGGGTCCACAGATACGCAGTATTTT. Protein: CASSDGLAGSTDTQYF.

This clonotype was seen at least ten times. The chain has TRBV7-2 and TRBJ2-7; TRBD1 matches at 9 bases. This CDR3 is 16 amino acids long. Germline V gene sequence: CDR1 SGHTA, CDR2 FQGNSA. J was trimmed by 2 bases and V by 5 bases; bases with no gene match: 10. The CDR3 DNA follows: TGTGCCAGCAGCACCTATTCGGGACAGGGCACCTACGAGCAGTACTTC. Its protein is CASSTYSGQGTYEQYF.

This clonotype was recorded at least ten times. The rearrangement joins TRBV7-9 to TRBJ1-5; D uncertain. Trimming cost V 2 bases and J 6 bases, with 11 bases left between them. Germline CDR1 reads SEHNR; CDR2 reads FQNEAQ (reference sequence). This CDR3 comprises 14 residues. The CDR3 spells CASSLSSIGQPQHF. The CDR3 nucleotides read TGTGCCAGCAGCTTATCCTCTATAGGTCAGCCCCAGCATTTT.

This clonotype showed up many times. The chain recombines TRBV28 with TRBJ1-2; 7 bases agree with TRBD1. Germline-derived CDR1 and CDR2 are MDHEN and SYDVKM. The CDR3 has 14 residues. The V gene end was trimmed by 4 bases and the J gene end by 4 bases; junction bases not matched to a gene: 6. In DNA, the CDR3 is TGTGCCAGCAGTTCTACCGGGACAGCCTATGGCTACACCTTC. Amino acid sequence: CASSSTGTAYGYTF.

This clonotype was counted ten times or more. The genes are TRBV12-3 or TRBV12-4 and TRBJ2-6; D not certain. The CDR3 has 14 amino acids. V gave up 3 bases and J gave up 4 bases, with 7 bases separating them. The CDR3 here is CASSFTAGANVLTF. The CDR3 nucleotides are TGTGCCAGCAGTTTTACGGCCGGGGCCAACGTCCTGACTTTC.

The V and J genes are TRBV6-6 and TRBJ2-2; D uncertain. Germline V gene lookup returns CDR1 MNHNY and CDR2 SVGAGI (reference sequence). V gave up 11 bases and J gave up 4 bases, with 14 bases separating them. This CDR3 region has 13 residues. CDR3 residues: CASLTRVTGELFF. In DNA form, the CDR3 reads TGTGCCTCCCTAACACGGGTCACCGGGGAGCTGTTTTTT.

This clonotype was observed at least ten times. The chain has TRBV27 and TRBJ2-3, with D unclear. The germline V gene has CDR1 MNHEY and CDR2 SMNVEV (reference sequence). The CDR3 runs to 15 residues. Trimming shortened V by 2 bases and J by 1 base, and 10 bases separated the two germline ends. The CDR3 is CASSLRLDGTDTQYF. The CDR3 DNA follows: TGTGCCAGCAGTTTAAGACTGGATGGCACAGATACGCAGTATTTT.

This clonotype came up many times. The gene calls are TRBV20-1 and TRBJ2-7; D is possibly TRBD1 (5 bases). The germline gives CDR1 DFQATT, CDR2 SNEGSKA (reference sequence). CDR3 length: 12 amino acids. The V gene lost 4 bases and the J gene lost 2 bases, with 9 bases spanning the gap. CDR3 coding DNA: TGCAGTGCTACAGGGAACCCCTACGAGCAGTACTTC. Amino acids: CSATGNPYEQYF.

In its sample, this clonotype was seen many times. This chain connects TRBV20-1 to TRBJ2-5; D might be TRBD2 (5 bases). CDR1 is DFQATT and CDR2 is SNEGSKA in the germline V gene (reference sequence). The CDR3 is 15 residues long. CDR3 bases: TGCAGCGCCTTGATGATCGGGGTATGGAAAGAGACCCAGTACTTC. This codes for CSALMIGVWKETQYF.